This entry features one T cell receptor (beta chain) sequence. The antigen is undetermined. These data originate in a study of T cell therapy after organ transplantation. Findings and caveats of the study: Minimal repertoire change after therapy followed marked pretherapy expansions in nonresponders.

Sequencing used immunoSEQ multiplex PCR; TCRdb keeps in-frame clones, though not all of them. The profile shows 45,000 to 60,000 clones, about 94% of them singletons. The V gene lost 0 bases and the J gene lost 0 bases, with 8 bases spanning the gap. The CDR3 runs 15 residues. Germline V gene sequence: CDR1 MNHNS, CDR2 SASEGT. The rearrangement links TRBV6-1 to TRBJ1-1, with D possibly matching TRBD1 (5 bases). This sample comprised CD8+ T cells from blood, obtained before autologous CMV-specific T cell therapy. This clonotype was obtained from a human patient who had received a solid organ transplant and had CMV disease. CDR3 residues: CASSEARTLNTEAFF. DNA for the CDR3: TGTGCCAGCAGTGAAGCGAGGACACTGAACACTGAAGCTTTCTTT.